This T cell receptor (beta chain) is drawn from a study of shared clonotypes between healthy human individuals. Study outcomes and limitations: Donor clonotype sharing was expected to depend on sequencing depth.

The investigators split CD4+ cells into a CD45RA+ naive subset and a CD45RA-negative memory subset. The count of this clone is one. The antigen is unknown. In germline, CDR1 is LNHNV, CDR2 YYDKDF (reference sequence). V lost 2 bases, J lost 5 bases, and 6 bases stayed unmatched. The CDR3 is 15 amino acids. TCRdb's copy holds only in-frame clones and misses some; the assay was immunoSEQ multiplex PCR. The data hold approximately 1.5 million clones, with approximately 98% observed a single time. Sequenced material: naive CD4+ T cells sorted from blood. The subset is: CD45RA+ positively selected. This rearrangement joins TRBV15 to TRBJ2-1; 7 nucleotides line up with TRBD1. The receptor comes from a man aged 25 to 40 in good health. CDR3 nucleotides: TGTGCCACCAGCAGACCGGGACAGCAGAACAATGAGCAGTTCTTC. Encoded protein: CATSRPGQQNNEQFF.